This is a list of T cell receptor beta chains from one sample in a study of OX40 agonist ivuxolimab in advanced cancers. Sequencing was performed with immunoSEQ multiplex PCR; in TCRdb, only in-frame clones are kept and a portion is missing. Of 100,000 or so clones in the sample, around 91% were seen once. The sequencing used CD4+ or CD8+ T cells sorted from blood, collected in a trial of the OX40 agonist ivuxolimab. These receptor sequences come from an adult with an advanced solid tumor such as melanoma, head and neck, liver or kidney cancer. Each CDR3 is given with its conserved first and last residue. The D gene is left open where the match is weak. Clone size appears in some rows only: once, few, many, or a class for an expanded clone.

CASRPPGVLKNTEAFF TGTGCCAGCAGACCACCAGGGGTTCTGAAGAACACTGAAGCTTTCTTT . . 16 TRBJ1-1 TRBV28
CAISRPAGEQFF TGTGCCATCAGTCGACCGGCGGGGGAGCAGTTCTTC . . 12 TRBJ2-1 TRBV10-3
CASTRPGGGSYNEQFF TGTGCCAGTACTCGACCCGGCGGGGGGTCCTACAATGAGCAGTTCTTC . TRBD2 16 TRBJ2-1 TRBV19
CASRRGQGDLYGYTF TGTGCCAGCAGACGTGGACAGGGCGATTTATATGGCTACACCTTC . TRBD1 15 TRBJ1-2 TRBV5-6
CASSKLRDSLQETQYF TGTGCCAGCAGCAAACTGAGGGACAGCCTCCAAGAGACCCAGTACTTC once TRBD1 16 TRBJ2-5 TRBV7-8
CASSPSGTTGEQYF TGTGCCAGCAGCCCTAGCGGGACTACTGGCGAGCAGTACTTC once TRBD2 14 TRBJ2-7 TRBV11-2
CASSLWQGDSGYTF TGTGCCAGCAGTTTATGGCAGGGGGATAGTGGCTACACCTTC . TRBD1 14 TRBJ1-2 TRBV28
CASSFGTSGRASQETQYF TGTGCCAGCAGCTTTGGGACTAGCGGGAGGGCTAGTCAAGAGACCCAGTACTTC . . 18 TRBJ2-5 TRBV12-1
CAWKTGRSYEQYF TGTGCCTGGAAGACGGGGCGCTCCTACGAGCAGTACTTC . . 13 TRBJ2-7 TRBV30
CASSLTENTEAFF TGTGCCAGCAGCTTGACTGAGAACACTGAAGCTTTCTTT once . 13 TRBJ1-1 TRBV7-2
CASSDKGYTGELFF TGTGCCAGCAGTGATAAGGGGTACACCGGGGAGCTGTTTTTT . . 14 TRBJ2-2 TRBV2
CASSLDKRTDTQYF TGTGCCAGCAGCTTAGATAAACGCACAGATACGCAGTATTTT once . 14 TRBJ2-3 TRBV7-9
CASSGMTSGISSYNEQFF TGTGCCAGTAGTGGAATGACTAGCGGCATAAGCTCCTACAATGAGCAGTTCTTC once TRBD2 18 TRBJ2-1 TRBV19
CASRLSGANVLTF TGTGCCAGCAGACTTTCTGGGGCCAACGTCCTGACTTTC . . 13 TRBJ2-6 TRBV5-4